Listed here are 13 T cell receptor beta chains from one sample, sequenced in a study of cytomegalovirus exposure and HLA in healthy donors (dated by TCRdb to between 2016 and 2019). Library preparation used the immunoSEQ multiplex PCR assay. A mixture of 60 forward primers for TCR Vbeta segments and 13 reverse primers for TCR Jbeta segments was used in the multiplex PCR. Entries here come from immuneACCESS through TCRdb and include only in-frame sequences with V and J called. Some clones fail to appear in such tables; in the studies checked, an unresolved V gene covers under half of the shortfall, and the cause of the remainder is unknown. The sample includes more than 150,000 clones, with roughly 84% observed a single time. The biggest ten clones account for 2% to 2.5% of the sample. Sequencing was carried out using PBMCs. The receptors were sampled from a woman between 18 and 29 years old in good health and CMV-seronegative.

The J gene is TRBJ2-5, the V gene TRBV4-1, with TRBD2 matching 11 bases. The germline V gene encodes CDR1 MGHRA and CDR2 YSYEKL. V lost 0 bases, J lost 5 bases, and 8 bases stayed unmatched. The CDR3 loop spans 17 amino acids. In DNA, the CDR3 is TGCGCCAGCAGCCAAGATCGGGTAGCGGGGGGGATGGAGACCCAGTACTTC. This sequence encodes CASSQDRVAGGMETQYF.

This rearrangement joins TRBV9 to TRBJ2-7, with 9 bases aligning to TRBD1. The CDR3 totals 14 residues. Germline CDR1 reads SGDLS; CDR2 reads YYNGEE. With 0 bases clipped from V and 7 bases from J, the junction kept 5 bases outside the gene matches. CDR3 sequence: CASSVGDRVEEQYF. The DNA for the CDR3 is TGTGCCAGCAGCGTAGGGGACAGGGTTGAGGAGCAGTACTTC.

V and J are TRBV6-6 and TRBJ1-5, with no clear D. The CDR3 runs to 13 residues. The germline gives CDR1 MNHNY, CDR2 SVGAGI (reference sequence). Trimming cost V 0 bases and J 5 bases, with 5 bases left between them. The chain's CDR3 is CASSYSEYQPQHF. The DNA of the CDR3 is TGTGCCAGCAGTTACTCGGAGTATCAGCCCCAGCATTTT.

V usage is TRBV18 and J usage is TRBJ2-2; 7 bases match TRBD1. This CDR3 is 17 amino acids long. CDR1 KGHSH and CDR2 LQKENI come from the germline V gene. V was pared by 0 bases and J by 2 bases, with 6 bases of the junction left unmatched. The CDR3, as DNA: TGTGCCAGCTCACCACCGTCGGGACAGCGCAACACCGGGGAGCTGTTTTTT. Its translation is CASSPPSGQRNTGELFF. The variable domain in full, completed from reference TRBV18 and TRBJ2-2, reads NAGVMQNPRHLVRRRGQEARLRCSPMKGHSHVYWYRQLPEEGLKFMVYLQKENIIDESGMPKERFSAEFPKEGPSILRIQQVVRGDSAAYFCASSPPSGQRNTGELFFGEGSRLTVL.

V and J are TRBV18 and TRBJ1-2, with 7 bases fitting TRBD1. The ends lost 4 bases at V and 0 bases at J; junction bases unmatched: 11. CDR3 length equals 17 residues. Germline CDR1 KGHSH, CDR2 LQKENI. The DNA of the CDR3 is TGTGCCAGCTCACAGACGACCGGACAGGCCCCTAACTATGGCTACACCTTC. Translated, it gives CASSQTTGQAPNYGYTF.

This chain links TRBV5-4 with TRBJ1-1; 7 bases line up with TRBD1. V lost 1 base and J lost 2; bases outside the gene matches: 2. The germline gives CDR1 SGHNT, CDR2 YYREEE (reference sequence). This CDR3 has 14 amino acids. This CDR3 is CASSLQGVNTEAFF. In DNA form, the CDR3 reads TGTGCCAGCAGCTTGCAGGGGGTTAACACTGAAGCTTTCTTT.

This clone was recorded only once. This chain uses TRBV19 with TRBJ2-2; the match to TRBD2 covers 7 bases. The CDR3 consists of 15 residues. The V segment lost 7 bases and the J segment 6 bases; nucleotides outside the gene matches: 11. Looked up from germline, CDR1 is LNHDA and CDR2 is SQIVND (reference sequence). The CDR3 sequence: CASIPLGGSAGELFF. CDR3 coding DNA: TGTGCCAGTATCCCTCTCGGCGGGAGTGCCGGGGAGCTGTTTTTT.

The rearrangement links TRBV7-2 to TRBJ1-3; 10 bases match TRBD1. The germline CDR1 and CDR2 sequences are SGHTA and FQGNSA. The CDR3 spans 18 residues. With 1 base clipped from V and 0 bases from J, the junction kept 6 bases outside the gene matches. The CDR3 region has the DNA TGTGCCAGCAGCTTAGGGGACAGGGGAGTCACCTCTGGAAACACCATATATTTT. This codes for CASSLGDRGVTSGNTIYF.

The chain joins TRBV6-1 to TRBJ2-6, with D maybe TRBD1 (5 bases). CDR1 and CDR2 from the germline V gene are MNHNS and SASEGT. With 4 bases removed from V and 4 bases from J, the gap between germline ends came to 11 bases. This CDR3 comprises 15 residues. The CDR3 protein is CASSAGRVGANVLTF. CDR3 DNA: TGTGCCAGCAGTGCCGGCAGGGTAGGGGCCAACGTCCTGACTTTC.

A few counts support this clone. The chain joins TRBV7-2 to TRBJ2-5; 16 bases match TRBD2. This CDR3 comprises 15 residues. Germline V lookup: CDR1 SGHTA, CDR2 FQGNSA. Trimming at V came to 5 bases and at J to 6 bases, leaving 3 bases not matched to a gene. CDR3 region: CASSPGLAGGQTQYF. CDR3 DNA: TGTGCCAGCAGCCCGGGACTAGCGGGGGGGCAGACCCAGTACTTC.

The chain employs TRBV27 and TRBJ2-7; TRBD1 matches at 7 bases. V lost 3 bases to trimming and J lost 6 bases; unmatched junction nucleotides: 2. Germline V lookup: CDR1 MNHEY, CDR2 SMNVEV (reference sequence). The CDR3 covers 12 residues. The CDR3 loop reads CASSFTGAEQYF. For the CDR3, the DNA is TGTGCCAGCAGTTTTACAGGGGCCGAGCAGTACTTC.

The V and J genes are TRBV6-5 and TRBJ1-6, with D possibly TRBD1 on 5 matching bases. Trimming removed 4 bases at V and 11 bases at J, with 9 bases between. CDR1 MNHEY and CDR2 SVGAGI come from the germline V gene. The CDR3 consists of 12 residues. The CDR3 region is CASSLGGTPLHF. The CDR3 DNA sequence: TGTGCCAGCAGTTTGGGGGGTACACCCCTCCACTTT.

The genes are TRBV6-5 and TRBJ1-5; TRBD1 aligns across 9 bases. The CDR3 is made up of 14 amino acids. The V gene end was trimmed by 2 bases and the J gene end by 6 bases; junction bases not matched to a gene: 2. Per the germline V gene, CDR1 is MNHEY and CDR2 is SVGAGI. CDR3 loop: CASSYRTGVQPQHF. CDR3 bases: TGTGCCAGCAGTTACAGGACAGGGGTTCAGCCCCAGCATTTT.